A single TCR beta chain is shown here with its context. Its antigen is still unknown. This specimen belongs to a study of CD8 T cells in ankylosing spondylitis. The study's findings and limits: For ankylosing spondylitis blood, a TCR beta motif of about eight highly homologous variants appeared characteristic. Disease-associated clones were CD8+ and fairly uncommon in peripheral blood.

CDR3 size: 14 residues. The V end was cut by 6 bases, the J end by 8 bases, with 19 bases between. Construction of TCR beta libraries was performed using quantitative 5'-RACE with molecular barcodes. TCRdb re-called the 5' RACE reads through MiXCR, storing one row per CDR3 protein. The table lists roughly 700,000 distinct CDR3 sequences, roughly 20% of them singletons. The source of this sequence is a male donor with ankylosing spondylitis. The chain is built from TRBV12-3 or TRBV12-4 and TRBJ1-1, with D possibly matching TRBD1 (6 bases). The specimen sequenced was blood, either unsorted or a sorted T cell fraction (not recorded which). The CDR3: CASSPFGGLSEAFF. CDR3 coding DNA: TGTGCCAGCAGCCCCTTCGGGGGCTTATCCGAAGCTTTCTTT.